This T cell receptor beta chain appears in the sequencing data of a study of radiation and T cells in renal cell carcinoma. Assay used: immunoSEQ multiplex PCR; TCRdb lists only in-frame clones, some missing. Among 50,000 to 65,000 clones listed, about 74% were seen once. The germline V and J ends were trimmed by 5 bases and 6 bases, with 25 bases remaining between them. The CDR3 has 18 amino acids. Germline-derived CDR1 and CDR2 are SGHTA and FQGTGA. Of note for this clone: Antigen unknown.

Indicated time point: blood 4 weeks post-SBRT, at nephrectomy. Treatment defined: 15 Gy SBRT to primary tumor, nephrectomy 4 weeks later. Study outcomes and limitations: In blood, top tumor clones expanded by 2 weeks, shrinking by 4.

The sample was blood, taken from a patient whose treatment included radiotherapy and nephrectomy. The V and J genes are TRBV7-3 and TRBJ2-2, with D perhaps matching TRBD1 or TRBD2 (6 bases each). The sequence was collected from a man between 60 and 75 years old with renal cell carcinoma. Here the CDR3 reads CASSPVVGDGGGAGELFF. The CDR3 bases are TGTGCCAGCAGCCCCGTGGTGGGGGACGGGGGCGGAGCCGGGGAGCTGTTTTTT. Variable domain in full (rest from reference TRBV7-3 and TRBJ2-2): GAGVSQTPSNKVTEKGKYVELRCDPISGHTALYWYRQSLGQGPEFLIYFQGTGAADDSGLPNDRFFAVRPEGSVSTLKIQRTERGDSAVYLCASSPVVGDGGGAGELFFGEGSRLTVL.